This TCR beta chain was recorded in a study of shared clonotypes between healthy human individuals. Study observations and caveats: The represented genetic and exposure-history diversity was limited by the small number of donors.

The DNA input per sorted-subset replicate PCR was around 200 ng, corresponding to 32,000 or so T cell genomes. Sequencing used immunoSEQ multiplex PCR; TCRdb keeps in-frame clones, though not all of them. The profile shows roughly 570,000 clones, roughly 98% of them singletons. From germline, CDR1 is SGHTA and CDR2 FQGNSA. The CDR3 is 15 residues long. Trimming left V 1 base short and J 5 bases short, with 11 bases between. Regarding this clone: What it binds is unknown.

As defined, naive CD8 cells were CD45RO-negative and positively selected for CCR7, with terminally differentiated effector memory CD45RA+ cells excluded. This sequence originates from a man younger than 40 in good health. This chain joins TRBV7-2 and TRBJ2-2; TRBD2 might be the D (6 bases). Sequencing used naive CD8+ T cells sorted from blood. The chain's CDR3 is CASSLGKRVTGELFF. The DNA of the CDR3 is TGTGCCAGCAGCTTAGGAAAGCGGGTTACCGGGGAGCTGTTTTTT.